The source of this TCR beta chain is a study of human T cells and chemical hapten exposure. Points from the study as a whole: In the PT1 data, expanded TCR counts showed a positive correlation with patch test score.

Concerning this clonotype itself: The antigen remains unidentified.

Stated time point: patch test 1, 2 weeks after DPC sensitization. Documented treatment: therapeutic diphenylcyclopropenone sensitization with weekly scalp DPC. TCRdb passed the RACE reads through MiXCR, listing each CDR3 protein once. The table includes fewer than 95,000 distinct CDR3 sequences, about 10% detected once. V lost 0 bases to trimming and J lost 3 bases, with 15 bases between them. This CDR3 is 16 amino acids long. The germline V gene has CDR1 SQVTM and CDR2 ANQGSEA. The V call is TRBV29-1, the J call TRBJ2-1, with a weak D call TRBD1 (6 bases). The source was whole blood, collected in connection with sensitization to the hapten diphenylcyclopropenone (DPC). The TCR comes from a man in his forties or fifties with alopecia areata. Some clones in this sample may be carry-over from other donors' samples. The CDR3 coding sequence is TGCAGCGTTGAAGATTCAGGGGAAAAGCGCTACAATGAGCAGTTCTTC. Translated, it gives CSVEDSGEKRYNEQFF.